What follows describes a single T cell receptor beta chain. Its cognate antigen is unknown. Produced via immunoSEQ multiplex PCR; TCRdb's table is partial and in-frame only. The sample records under 95,000 clones, approximately 90% being singletons. This entry is derived from a study of Tregs in tolerant kidney transplant recipients. Study findings and constraints: The most relevant donor-specific Treg TCRbeta repertoire apparently came from expansion with activated donor B cells. Validation in larger populations is needed because few patients were studied.

This CDR3 has 15 residues. Per germline, CDR1 SEHNR and CDR2 FQNEAQ (reference sequence). The V and J ends lost 1 base and 2 bases, in that order; junction bases with no gene match: 3. Here the sequenced sample was Tregs from blood, taken before the transplant. The J gene is TRBJ2-5, the V gene TRBV7-9; 8 nucleotides line up with TRBD2. The clonotype comes from a human donor who received a combined kidney and bone marrow transplant. The CDR3 DNA is TGTGCCAGCAGCTTAGGGGTAGCGGGACAAGAGACCCAGTACTTC. The encoded protein is CASSLGVAGQETQYF.